The clone carrying this T cell receptor beta chain was detected a few times. Its target is not known. Each patient went into thyroid surgery without having received any treatment. This sample was taken from a study of metastatic and nonmetastatic thyroid tumors. About the study: The study looked at repertoires side by side in blood and in tumor or nodule tissue from malignant and benign thyroid patients. Overall study results and limits: As reported, TCR beta diversity in blood and tumor was significantly higher in malignant thyroid tumors than in benign nodules.

Through MiXCR, TCRdb re-clonotyped the PCR reads. This sample carries roughly 72,000 clones, around 19% of them seen once, and the ten largest clones take around 13%. The length of the CDR3 is 13 residues. The V gene's germline CDR1 is MNHNS and CDR2 SASEGT. The J segment lost 5 bases and the V segment lost 8 bases, leaving 9 bases of the junction unmatched. The sample consisted of blood. The clonotype originates from a female donor with papillary thyroid cancer or a benign thyroid nodule (not recorded which). Some clones in this sample may be carry-over from other donors' samples. The V and J genes are TRBV6-1 and TRBJ2-7; 7 bases map to TRBD1. This CDR3 is CASVEGGSDEQYF. The DNA of the CDR3 is TGTGCCAGCGTAGAAGGGGGCAGCGACGAGCAGTACTTC.